This T cell receptor beta chain was found in a study of CD8+ T cells in alopecia areata. Study in general: Percentage of affected scalp area was the basis on which treated patients' severity was scored.

The CDR3 length is 15 residues. Trimming at V came to 5 bases and at J to 6 bases, leaving 7 bases not matched to a gene. CDR1 is SGHNT, CDR2 YYREEE, per germline (reference sequence). Treatment of the sample: oral pan-JAK inhibitor, 5-10 mg twice daily. In alopecia areata patients, both lesional scalp punch biopsies and peripheral blood were collected. RNA was isolated and reverse transcribed to cDNA, the sequencing template. Using immunoSEQ multiplex PCR, the repertoire was profiled, and TCRdb retains in-frame clones only, with some absent. The sample lists about 42,000 clones; roughly 92% were seen once.

The source of this sequence is a human donor with alopecia areata. This chain uses TRBV5-4 with TRBJ1-6, with 8 bases that match TRBD1. Sequencing used CD8+ T cells sorted from blood, obtained at week 24, from a patient treated with tofacitinib. CDR3 bases: TGTGCCAGCAGTTTGTTCGGACAGGGTAATTCACCCCTCCACTTT. Amino acid sequence: CASSLFGQGNSPLHF.